The 10 T cell receptor beta chains below were found in one sample sequenced in a study of blood T cell repertoires in COVID-19. Using immunoSEQ multiplex PCR, the repertoire was profiled, and TCRdb retains in-frame clones only, with some absent. Here the sample spans 350,000 to 450,000 clones, 70% to 90% being singletons. The sequenced material came from peripheral blood. The receptors come from a woman aged 40 to 50 with COVID-19, enrolled during active disease.

The chain combines TRBV3-1 (or the pseudogene TRBV3-2) with TRBJ1-5; 9 bases match TRBD1. Germline assignment: CDR1 LGHDT and CDR2 YNNKEL (reference sequence). After removal of 2 bases from V and 5 bases from J, the junction contained 4 bases not matched to a gene. The CDR3 is made up of 15 amino acids. CDR3 sequence reads: CASSQRDREDQPQHF. The CDR3 DNA reads as TGTGCCAGCAGCCAACGGGACAGGGAGGATCAGCCCCAGCATTTT.

The chain couples TRBV5-1 to TRBJ2-2, with D possibly being TRBD1 (5 bases). The CDR3 has 14 residues. Trimming left V 4 bases short and J 1 base short, with 8 bases between. Germline V gene lookup returns CDR1 SGHRS and CDR2 YFSETQ. CDR3 DNA sequence: TGCGCCAGCAGCCCTCAGGGGAACACCGGGGAGCTGTTTTTT. As protein: CASSPQGNTGELFF.

The chain joins TRBV28 to TRBJ1-2; unclear D gene. The V gene's germline CDR1 is MDHEN and CDR2 SYDVKM. V shed 2 bases and J shed 4 bases, with 8 bases lying between them. The length of the CDR3 is 13 residues. This CDR3 reads CASSLPGIYGYTF. DNA of the CDR3: TGTGCCAGCAGTTTACCCGGGATCTATGGCTACACCTTC.

The V call is TRBV9, the J call TRBJ2-1, with 11 nucleotides matching TRBD2. CDR3 length equals 17 residues. V dropped 0 bases and J dropped 1; count of bases not matched to a gene: 3. The germline V gene has CDR1 SGDLS and CDR2 YYNGEE. This CDR3 reads CASSVGLAGLSYNEQFF. Written as DNA, the CDR3 is TGTGCCAGCAGCGTAGGACTAGCGGGGTTGTCCTACAATGAGCAGTTCTTC.

The chain couples TRBV7-9 to TRBJ1-1; 8 bases line up with TRBD1. Germline V gene lookup returns CDR1 SEHNR and CDR2 FQNEAQ (reference sequence). The CDR3 is made up of 18 amino acids. V lost 11 bases, J lost 0 bases, and 20 bases stayed unmatched. CDR3: CAGLGRSGGAVMNTEAFF. The CDR3 nucleotides read TGTGCCGGACTGGGGCGGTCAGGGGGCGCAGTCATGAACACTGAAGCTTTCTTT.

CDR3 nucleotides: TGTGCCAGCAGCTTGGGGCAGTCCACGGCCCAAGAGACCCAGTACTTC. This translates into CASSLGQSTAQETQYF. This rearrangement joins TRBV11-2 to TRBJ2-5; TRBD1 might be the D (5 bases). V lost 3 bases and J 1 base, leaving 15 bases between the germline ends. This CDR3 is built from 16 residues. From germline, CDR1 is SGHAT and CDR2 FQNNGV.

V usage is TRBV6-5 and J usage is TRBJ1-5; 10 bases are shared with TRBD1. The length of the CDR3 is 14 residues. After removal of 8 bases from V and 2 bases from J, the junction contained 3 bases not matched to a gene. Germline V lookup: CDR1 MNHEY, CDR2 SVGAGI. The CDR3 DNA reads TGTGCCAGCCGACAGGGGGCCGGCAATCAGCCCCAGCATTTT. Protein product: CASRQGAGNQPQHF.

This chain joins TRBV5-1 and TRBJ1-2; TRBD1 might be the D (6 bases). V was trimmed by 4 bases and J by 2 bases, leaving 12 bases between them. Germline CDR1 reads SGHRS; CDR2 reads YFSETQ. This CDR3 has 14 amino acids. The CDR3 nucleotides are TGCGCCAGCAGCGGCTCCCAGGGGAACTATGGCTACACCTTC. This sequence encodes CASSGSQGNYGYTF.

This clone occurred once. This rearrangement joins TRBV5-4 to TRBJ2-7; D unresolved. Germline V gene sequence: CDR1 SGHNT, CDR2 YYREEE (reference sequence). The CDR3 is 12 residues long. V was trimmed by 2 bases and J by 3 bases, leaving 6 bases between them. The CDR3, as DNA: TGTGCCAGCAGCTTTAATCTCTACGAGCAGTACTTC. The encoded protein is CASSFNLYEQYF. Full variable domain (outside the CDR3, taken from reference TRBV5-4 and TRBJ2-7): ETGVTQSPTHLIKTRGQQVTLRCSSQSGHNTVSWYQQALGQGPQFIFQYYREEENGRGNFPPRFSGLQFPNYSSELNVNALELDDSALYLCASSFNLYEQYFGPGTRLTVT.

This rearrangement joins TRBV13 to TRBJ2-3; D gene uncertain. Germline V CDR1 and CDR2: PRHDT, FYEKMQ (reference sequence). Trimming pared 3 bases from V and 0 bases from J, leaving 10 bases between. This CDR3 has 15 residues. The CDR3 DNA sequence: TGTGCCAGCAGCTTTGCGAGCGTTAGCACAGATACGCAGTATTTT. This gives the protein CASSFASVSTDTQYF.